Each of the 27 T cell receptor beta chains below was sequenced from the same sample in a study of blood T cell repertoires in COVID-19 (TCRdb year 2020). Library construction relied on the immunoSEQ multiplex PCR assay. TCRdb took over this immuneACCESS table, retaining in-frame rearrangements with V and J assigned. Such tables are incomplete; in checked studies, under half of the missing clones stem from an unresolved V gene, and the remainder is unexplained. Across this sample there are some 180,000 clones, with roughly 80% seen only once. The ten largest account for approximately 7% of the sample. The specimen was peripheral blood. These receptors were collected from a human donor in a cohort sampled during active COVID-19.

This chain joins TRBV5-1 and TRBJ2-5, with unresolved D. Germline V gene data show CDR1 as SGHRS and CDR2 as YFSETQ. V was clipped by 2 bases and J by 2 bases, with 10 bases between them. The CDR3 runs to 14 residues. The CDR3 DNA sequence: TGCGCCAGCAGCTTTAGAACAGTACAAGAGACCCAGTACTTC. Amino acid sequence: CASSFRTVQETQYF. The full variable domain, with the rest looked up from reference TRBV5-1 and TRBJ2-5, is KAGVTQTPRYLIKTRGQQVTLSCSPISGHRSVSWYQQTPGQGLQFLFEYFSETQRNKGNFPGRFSGRQFSNSRSEMNVSTLELGDSALYLCASSFRTVQETQYFGPGTRLLVL.

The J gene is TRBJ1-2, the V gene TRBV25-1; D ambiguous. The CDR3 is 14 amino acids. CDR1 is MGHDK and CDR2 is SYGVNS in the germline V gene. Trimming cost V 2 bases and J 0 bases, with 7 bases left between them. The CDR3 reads CASSERGTNYGYTF. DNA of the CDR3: TGTGCCAGCAGTGAACGCGGGACTAACTATGGCTACACCTTC.

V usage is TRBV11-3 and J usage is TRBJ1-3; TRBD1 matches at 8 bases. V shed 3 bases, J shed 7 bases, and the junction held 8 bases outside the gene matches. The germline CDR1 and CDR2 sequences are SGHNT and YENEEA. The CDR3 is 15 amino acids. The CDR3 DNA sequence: TGTGCCAGCAGCTTCTCTCAGGGGGCAAGTAACACCATATATTTT. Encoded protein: CASSFSQGASNTIYF.

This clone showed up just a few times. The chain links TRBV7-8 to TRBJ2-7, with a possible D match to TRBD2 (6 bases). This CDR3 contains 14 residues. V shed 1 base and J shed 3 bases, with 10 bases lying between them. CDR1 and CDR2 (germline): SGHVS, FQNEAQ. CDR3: CASSLGPTSYEQYF. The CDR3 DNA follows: TGTGCCAGCAGCTTAGGTCCGACTAGCTACGAGCAGTACTTC.

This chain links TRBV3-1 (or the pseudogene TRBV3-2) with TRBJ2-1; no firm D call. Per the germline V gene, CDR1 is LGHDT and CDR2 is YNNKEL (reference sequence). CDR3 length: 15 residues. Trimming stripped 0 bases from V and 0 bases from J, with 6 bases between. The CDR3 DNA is TGTGCCAGCAGCCAAGAGGCTAGCTCCTACAATGAGCAGTTCTTC. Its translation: CASSQEASSYNEQFF.

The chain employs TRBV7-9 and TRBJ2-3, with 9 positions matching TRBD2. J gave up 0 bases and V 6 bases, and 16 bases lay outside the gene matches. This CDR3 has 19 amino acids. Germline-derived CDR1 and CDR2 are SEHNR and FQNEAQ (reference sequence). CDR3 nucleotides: TGTGCCAGCAGTCCTGGGATAGCGGGGGTTAACCCTAGCACAGATACGCAGTATTTT. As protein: CASSPGIAGVNPSTDTQYF. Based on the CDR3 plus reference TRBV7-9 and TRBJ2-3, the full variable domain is DTGVSQNPRHKITKRGQNVTFRCDPISEHNRLYWYRQTLGQGPEFLTYFQNEAQLEKSRLLSDRFSAERPKGSFSTLEIQRTEQGDSAMYLCASSPGIAGVNPSTDTQYFGPGTRLTVL.

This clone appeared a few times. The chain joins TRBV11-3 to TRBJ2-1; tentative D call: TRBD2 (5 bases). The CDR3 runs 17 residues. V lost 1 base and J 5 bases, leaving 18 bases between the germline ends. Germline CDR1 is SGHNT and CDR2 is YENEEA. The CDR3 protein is CASSLGVRLAGDNEQFF. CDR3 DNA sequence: TGTGCCAGCAGCTTAGGGGTCCGATTAGCCGGGGACAATGAGCAGTTCTTC.

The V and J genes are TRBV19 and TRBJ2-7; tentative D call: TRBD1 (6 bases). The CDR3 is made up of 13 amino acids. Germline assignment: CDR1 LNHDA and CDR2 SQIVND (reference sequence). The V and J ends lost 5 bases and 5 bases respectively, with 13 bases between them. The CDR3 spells CASSGTGQHEQYF. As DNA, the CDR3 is TGTGCCAGTAGTGGCACAGGGCAGCACGAGCAGTACTTC.

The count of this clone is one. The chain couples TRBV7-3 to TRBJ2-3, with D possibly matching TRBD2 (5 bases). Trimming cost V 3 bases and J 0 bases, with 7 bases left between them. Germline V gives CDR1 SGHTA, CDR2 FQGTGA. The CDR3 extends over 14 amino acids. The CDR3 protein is CASSFGVSTDTQYF. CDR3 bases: TGTGCCAGCAGCTTCGGGGTGAGCACAGATACGCAGTATTTT.

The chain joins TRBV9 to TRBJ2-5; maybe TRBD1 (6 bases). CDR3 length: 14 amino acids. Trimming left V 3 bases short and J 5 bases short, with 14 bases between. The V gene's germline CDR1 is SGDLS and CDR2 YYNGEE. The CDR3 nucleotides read TGTGCCAGCAGCGCCCGGGACACCTGGGAGACCCAGTACTTC. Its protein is CASSARDTWETQYF.

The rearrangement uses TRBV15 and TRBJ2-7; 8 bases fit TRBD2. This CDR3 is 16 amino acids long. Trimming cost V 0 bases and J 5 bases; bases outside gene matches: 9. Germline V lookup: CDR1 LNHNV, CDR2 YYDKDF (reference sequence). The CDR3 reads CATSRDRGSGVDEQYF. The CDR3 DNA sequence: TGTGCCACCAGCAGAGATAGGGGTAGCGGGGTGGACGAGCAGTACTTC.

In nucleotides, the CDR3 is TGCGCCAGCAGCCAAGACCATACTGGTGAGGGCACTGAAGCTTTCTTT. Its translation: CASSQDHTGEGTEAFF. The V gene is TRBV4-1, the J gene TRBJ1-1, with no clear D. V was clipped by 0 bases and J by 4 bases, with 15 bases between them. The germline gives CDR1 MGHRA, CDR2 YSYEKL. CDR3 length: 16 residues.

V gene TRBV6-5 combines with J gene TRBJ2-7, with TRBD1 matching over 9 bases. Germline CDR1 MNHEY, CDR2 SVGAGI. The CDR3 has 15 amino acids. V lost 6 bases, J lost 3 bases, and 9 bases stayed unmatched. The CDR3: CASSPDRGRSYEQYF. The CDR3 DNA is TGTGCCAGCAGCCCCGACAGGGGGAGGAGCTACGAGCAGTACTTC.

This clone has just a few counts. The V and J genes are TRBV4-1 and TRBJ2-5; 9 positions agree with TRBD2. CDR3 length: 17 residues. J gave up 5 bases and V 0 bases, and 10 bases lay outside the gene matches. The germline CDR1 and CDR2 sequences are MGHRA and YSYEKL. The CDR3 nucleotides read TGCGCCAGCAGCCAAGAAACGGGAGCGGGGGGATATGAGACCCAGTACTTC. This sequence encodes CASSQETGAGGYETQYF.

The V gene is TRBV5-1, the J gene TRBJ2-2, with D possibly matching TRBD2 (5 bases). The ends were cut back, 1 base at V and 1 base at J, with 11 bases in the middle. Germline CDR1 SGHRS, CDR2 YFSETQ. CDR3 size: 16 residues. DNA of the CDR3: TGCGCCAGCAGCTTGTATCGAGCGGTGAACACCGGGGAGCTGTTTTTT. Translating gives CASSLYRAVNTGELFF.

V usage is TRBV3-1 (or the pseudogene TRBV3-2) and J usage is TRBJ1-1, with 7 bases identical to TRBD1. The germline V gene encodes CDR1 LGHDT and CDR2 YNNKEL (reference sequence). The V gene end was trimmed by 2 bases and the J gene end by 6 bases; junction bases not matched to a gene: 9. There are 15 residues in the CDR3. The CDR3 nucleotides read TGTGCCAGCAGCCAAAGTGACAGGGTTTGGGCTGAAGCTTTCTTT. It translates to CASSQSDRVWAEAFF.

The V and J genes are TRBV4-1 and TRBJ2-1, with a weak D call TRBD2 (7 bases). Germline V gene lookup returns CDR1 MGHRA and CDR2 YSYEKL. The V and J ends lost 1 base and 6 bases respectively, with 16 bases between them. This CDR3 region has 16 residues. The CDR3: CASSQASGGGLNEQFF. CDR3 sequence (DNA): TGCGCCAGCAGCCAAGCATCCGGCGGGGGCCTCAATGAGCAGTTCTTC.

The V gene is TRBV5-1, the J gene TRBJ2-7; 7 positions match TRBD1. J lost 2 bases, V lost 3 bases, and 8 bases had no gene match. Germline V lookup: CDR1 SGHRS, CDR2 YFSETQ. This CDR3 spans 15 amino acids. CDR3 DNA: TGCGCCAGCAGCTCCGGACAGGCGGCAACCTACGAGCAGTACTTC. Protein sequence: CASSSGQAATYEQYF. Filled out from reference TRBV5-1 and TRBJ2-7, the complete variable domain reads KAGVTQTPRYLIKTRGQQVTLSCSPISGHRSVSWYQQTPGQGLQFLFEYFSETQRNKGNFPGRFSGRQFSNSRSEMNVSTLELGDSALYLCASSSGQAATYEQYFGPGTRLTVT.

The DNA of the CDR3 is TGTGCCAGCAGCCAAAAACAGGGGGGCTACTCCTACAATGAGCAGTTCTTC. Translated, it gives CASSQKQGGYSYNEQFF. V gene TRBV4-2 combines with J gene TRBJ2-1, with 8 positions matching TRBD1. The V gene's germline CDR1 is LGHNA and CDR2 YNFKEQ. V trimming: 2 bases; J trimming: 0 bases; junction bases outside the gene matches: 6. The CDR3 extends over 17 amino acids.

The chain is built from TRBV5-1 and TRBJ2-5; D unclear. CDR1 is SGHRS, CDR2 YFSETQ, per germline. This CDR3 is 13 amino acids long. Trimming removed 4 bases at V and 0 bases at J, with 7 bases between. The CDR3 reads CASSLRYQETQYF. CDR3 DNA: TGCGCCAGCAGCCTCAGGTACCAAGAGACCCAGTACTTC.

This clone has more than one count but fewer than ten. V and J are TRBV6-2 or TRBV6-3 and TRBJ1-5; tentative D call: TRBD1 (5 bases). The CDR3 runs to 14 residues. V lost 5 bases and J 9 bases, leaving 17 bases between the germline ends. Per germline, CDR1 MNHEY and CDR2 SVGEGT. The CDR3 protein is CASSLGMGLGPQHF. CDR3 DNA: TGTGCCAGCAGTCTAGGGATGGGGCTAGGGCCCCAGCATTTT.

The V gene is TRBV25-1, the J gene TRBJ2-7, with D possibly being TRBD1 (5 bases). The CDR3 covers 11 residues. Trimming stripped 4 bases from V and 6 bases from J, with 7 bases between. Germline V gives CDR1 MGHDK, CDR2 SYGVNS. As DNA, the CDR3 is TGTGCCAGCAGTGGGACACTCGAGCAGTACTTC. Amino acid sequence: CASSGTLEQYF.

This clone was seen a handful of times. CDR3 sequence reads: CALGGTYEQYF. In nucleotides, the CDR3 is TGTGCCCTGGGCGGGACCTACGAGCAGTACTTC. The chain carries TRBV21-1 and TRBJ2-7; no check of the table's D call, TRBD2, against the DNA was made. TRBV21-1 is a known pseudogene. The CDR3 extends over 11 amino acids.

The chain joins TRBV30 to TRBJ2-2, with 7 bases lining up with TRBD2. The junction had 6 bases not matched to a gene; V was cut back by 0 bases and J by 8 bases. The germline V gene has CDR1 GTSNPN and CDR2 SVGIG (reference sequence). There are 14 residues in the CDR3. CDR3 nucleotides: TGTGCCTGGAGTGTACGGTCTAGCGGAGGGGAGCTGTTTTTT. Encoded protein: CAWSVRSSGGELFF.

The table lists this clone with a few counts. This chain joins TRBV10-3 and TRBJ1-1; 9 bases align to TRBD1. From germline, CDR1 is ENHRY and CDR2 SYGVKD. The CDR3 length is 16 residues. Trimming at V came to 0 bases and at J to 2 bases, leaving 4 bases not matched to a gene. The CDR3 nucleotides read TGTGCCATCAGTGAGTCGGGGGACAGGGATAACACTGAAGCTTTCTTT. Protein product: CAISESGDRDNTEAFF.

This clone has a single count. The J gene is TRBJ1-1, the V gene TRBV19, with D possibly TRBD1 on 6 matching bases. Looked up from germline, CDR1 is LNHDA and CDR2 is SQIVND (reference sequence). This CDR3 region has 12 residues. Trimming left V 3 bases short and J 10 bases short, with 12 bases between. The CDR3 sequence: CASSIYGGAAFF. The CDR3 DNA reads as TGTGCCAGTAGTATTTATGGGGGCGCAGCTTTCTTT.

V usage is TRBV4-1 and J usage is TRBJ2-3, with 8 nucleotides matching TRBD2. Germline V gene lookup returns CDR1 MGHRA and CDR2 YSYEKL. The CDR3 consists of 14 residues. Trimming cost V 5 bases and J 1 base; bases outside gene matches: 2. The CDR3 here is CASSETSGTDTQYF. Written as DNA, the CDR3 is TGCGCCAGCAGCGAGACTAGCGGCACAGATACGCAGTATTTT.